This passage covers 8 T cell receptor beta chains from one sample sequenced in a study of cytomegalovirus exposure and HLA in healthy donors. The PCR ran on 60 Vbeta and 13 Jbeta primers. Sequencing was performed with immunoSEQ multiplex PCR; in TCRdb, only in-frame clones are kept and a portion is missing. The sample carries around 150,000 clones, about 80% recorded once. Sequenced material: PBMCs. The source of these receptors is a man aged 40-50 years in good health and CMV-seropositive.

Here the CDR3 DNA reads TGTGCCAGCAGTTACACGACAGGGGGGAAGACTGAAGCTTTCTTT. Translated: CASSYTTGGKTEAFF. The V and J genes are TRBV6-6 and TRBJ1-1; 9 nucleotides align to TRBD1. V shed 2 bases, J shed 5 bases, and the junction held 6 bases outside the gene matches. The germline gives CDR1 MNHNY, CDR2 SVGAGI (reference sequence). The CDR3 is 15 residues long.

The DNA of the CDR3 is TGCAGCGTTGAACGCGGGGGGACAGAAGCTTTCTTT. Protein product: CSVERGGTEAFF. The rearrangement joins TRBV29-1 to TRBJ1-1, with a weak D call TRBD1 (6 bases). The CDR3 contains 12 residues. Germline V gene sequence: CDR1 SQVTM, CDR2 ANQGSEA. Trimming shortened V by 2 bases and J by 8 bases, and 12 bases separated the two germline ends.

J is TRBJ2-7 and V is TRBV29-1; 8 nucleotides line up with TRBD2. After removal of 3 bases from V and 4 bases from J, the junction contained 5 bases not matched to a gene. The CDR3 sequence is 13 residues long. Germline V CDR1 and CDR2: SQVTM, ANQGSEA. CDR3 residues: CSVEGGRRYEQYF. The CDR3 nucleotides are TGCAGCGTTGAGGGCGGGAGGAGATACGAGCAGTACTTC.

This chain joins TRBV6-1 and TRBJ1-5, with a weak D call TRBD1 (6 bases). The CDR3 totals 15 residues. Germline V CDR1 and CDR2: MNHNS, SASEGT. Trimming removed 7 bases at V and 6 bases at J, with 19 bases between. CDR3 sequence: CASTGVRGAGQPQHF. CDR3 coding DNA: TGTGCCAGCACCGGTGTTCGGGGGGCCGGTCAGCCCCAGCATTTT.

This clone was detected only a few times. The chain employs TRBV18 and TRBJ2-7; the match to TRBD1 covers 9 bases. The germline V gene has CDR1 KGHSH and CDR2 LQKENI. The CDR3 has 17 amino acids. Trimming cost V 3 bases and J 2 bases; bases outside gene matches: 11. As DNA, the CDR3 is TGTGCCAGCTCACCTTACCCGGGACAGGGATTGCCCTACGAGCAGTACTTC. This encodes CASSPYPGQGLPYEQYF.

As concerns this clone: The sample carries other DNA sequences with the same CDR3. This sequence joins TRBV18 and TRBJ1-6; possible D gene TRBD1, 5 bases. There are 13 residues in the CDR3. Trimming shortened V by 3 bases and J by 8 bases, and 8 bases separated the two germline ends. The germline CDR1 and CDR2 sequences are KGHSH and LQKENI. The CDR3 here is CASSPTGDSPLHF. In nucleotides, the CDR3 is TGTGCCAGCTCACCTACGGGGGATTCACCCCTCCACTTT. The whole variable domain, filled in from reference TRBV18 and TRBJ1-6, reads NAGVMQNPRHLVRRRGQEARLRCSPMKGHSHVYWYRQLPEEGLKFMVYLQKENIIDESGMPKERFSAEFPKEGPSILRIQQVVRGDSAAYFCASSPTGDSPLHFGNGTRLTVT.

J is TRBJ2-7 and V is TRBV7-2; D possibly corresponds to TRBD2 (6 bases). Per germline, CDR1 SGHTA and CDR2 FQGNSA. The CDR3 has 14 amino acids. Trimming pared 1 base from V and 4 bases from J, leaving 11 bases between. For the CDR3, the DNA is TGTGCCAGCAGCTTAGTAGGAGGGAGGTACGAGCAGTACTTC. It is translated as CASSLVGGRYEQYF. Drawing the rest from reference TRBV7-2 and TRBJ2-7, the complete variable domain is GAGVSQSPSNKVTEKGKDVELRCDPISGHTALYWYRQSLGQGLEFLIYFQGNSAPDKSGLPSDRFSAERTGGSVSTLTIQRTQQEDSAVYLCASSLVGGRYEQYFGPGTRLTVT.

A single count supports this clone. This chain connects TRBV19 to TRBJ2-1; 8 positions agree with TRBD2. Per germline, CDR1 LNHDA and CDR2 SQIVND (reference sequence). V dropped 4 bases and J dropped 8; count of bases not matched to a gene: 7. The CDR3 runs 14 residues. This CDR3 is CASSTTSGMHEQFF. CDR3 DNA sequence: TGTGCCAGTAGTACAACTAGCGGAATGCATGAGCAGTTCTTC. The entire variable domain, with the rest obtained from reference TRBV19 and TRBJ2-1, is as follows: DGGITQSPKYLFRKEGQNVTLSCEQNLNHDAMYWYRQDPGQGLRLIYYSQIVNDFQKGDIAEGYSVSREKKESFPLTVTSAQKNPTAFYLCASSTTSGMHEQFFGPGTRLTVL.